These 28 T cell receptor beta chains came from one sample sequenced in a study of spatial heterogeneity in lung cancer. TCRdb reprocessed the 5' RACE reads with MiXCR, giving one entry per CDR3 protein. The table lists about 25,000 distinct CDR3 sequences, around 5.8% of them singletons. The time point here: blood at routine non-recurrence follow-up after resection. No cells were sorted before sequencing. The whole RNA sequenced was extracted from tumor, nontumor lung or frozen PBMC. Material: PBMCs, obtained at follow-up. These TCRs come from a male donor with early-stage non-small cell lung cancer.

This clonotype was picked up many times. The gene calls are TRBV5-4 and TRBJ2-1; TRBD2 matches at 16 bases. The CDR3 contains 19 residues. Trimming at V came to 3 bases and at J to 0 bases, leaving 6 bases not matched to a gene. The germline V gene encodes CDR1 SGHNT and CDR2 YYREEE (reference sequence). As DNA, the CDR3 is TGTGCCAGCAGCTCGGGACTAGCGGGAGGGGGTAGCTCCTACAATGAGCAGTTCTTC. Amino acid sequence: CASSSGLAGGGSSYNEQFF.

This clonotype was detected ten times or more. The chain couples TRBV7-9 to TRBJ1-2; 7 nucleotides align to TRBD1. The ends lost 5 bases at V and 5 bases at J; junction bases unmatched: 5. There are 13 residues in the CDR3. The germline gives CDR1 SEHNR, CDR2 FQNEAQ (reference sequence). CDR3 sequence: CASSPGTAYGYTF. CDR3 in DNA: TGTGCCAGCAGCCCCGGGACAGCTTATGGCTACACCTTC.

This clonotype was counted at least ten times. This chain connects TRBV28 to TRBJ2-3; D is uncertain. With 9 bases removed from V and 0 bases from J, the gap between germline ends came to 10 bases. Germline lookup yields CDR1 MDHEN and CDR2 SYDVKM. The CDR3 covers 13 residues. The CDR3 spells CASAPSSTDTQYF. Written as DNA, the CDR3 is TGTGCCAGTGCCCCATCTAGCACAGATACGCAGTATTTT.

The rearrangement joins TRBV10-3 to TRBJ2-7; D is perhaps TRBD2 (7 bases). The CDR3 sequence is 15 residues long. In germline, CDR1 is ENHRY, CDR2 SYGVKD. Trimming cost V 3 bases and J 1 base, with 13 bases left between them. CDR3 DNA sequence: TGTGCCATCAGTGATCGAGGGGGGGTGTCCTACGAGCAGTACGTC. Amino acid sequence: CAISDRGGVSYEQYV.

This clonotype was seen ten or more times. The genes are TRBV20-1 and TRBJ1-5; TRBD1 matches 7 bases. Germline V gives CDR1 DFQATT, CDR2 SNEGSKA (reference sequence). J lost 3 bases, V lost 6 bases, and 5 bases had no gene match. The CDR3 is made up of 13 amino acids. CDR3 residues: CSAAGTDNQPQHF. The DNA of the CDR3 is TGCAGTGCGGCCGGGACAGACAATCAGCCCCAGCATTTT.

The rearrangement links TRBV6-1 to TRBJ2-7; 10 nucleotides match TRBD2. With V trimmed by 4 bases and J by 3 bases, 6 bases remained unmatched. CDR3 length equals 15 residues. In germline, CDR1 is MNHNS, CDR2 SASEGT. The CDR3 DNA sequence: TGTGCCAGCAGTGTAGAACTAGCGGGACTCTACGAGCAGTACGTC. This codes for CASSVELAGLYEQYV.

This clonotype has a handful of counts. This rearrangement joins TRBV5-1 to TRBJ2-7, with D unresolved. CDR1 SGHRS and CDR2 YFSETQ come from the germline V gene. The CDR3 is 11 residues long. The V end lost 4 bases, the J end lost 1 base, and 3 bases lay between the germline ends. In DNA, the CDR3 is TGCGCCAGCAGCCAGTCCTACGAGCAGTACTTC. The encoded protein is CASSQSYEQYF.

This clonotype was seen only a few times. V gene TRBV7-2 combines with J gene TRBJ1-2, with a possible D match to TRBD1 (5 bases). The CDR3 spans 15 residues. Germline V CDR1 and CDR2: SGHTA, FQGNSA. The ends were cut back, 3 bases at V and 4 bases at J, with 15 bases in the middle. The DNA for the CDR3 is TGTGCCAGCAGCTTCACCGGGACGGACGTCTATGGCTACACCTTC. This codes for CASSFTGTDVYGYTF.

This clonotype appeared many times. The chain combines TRBV20-1 with TRBJ2-3; 7 bases match TRBD1. V gave up 4 bases and J gave up 4 bases; unmatched junction bases: 8. Germline V gene lookup returns CDR1 DFQATT and CDR2 SNEGSKA (reference sequence). This CDR3 region has 14 residues. CDR3 residues: CSAKGQSRADTQYF. CDR3 sequence (DNA): TGCAGTGCTAAGGGACAGTCTCGGGCAGATACGCAGTATTTT.

The sample holds many counts of this clonotype. The chain combines TRBV24-1 with TRBJ1-3; D is ambiguous. This CDR3 is 12 amino acids long. The V gene's germline CDR1 is KGHDR and CDR2 SFDVKD. Trimming took off 4 bases at V and 3 bases at J, with 3 bases between the two ends. The CDR3 DNA sequence: TGTGCCACCAGTGACTTTGGAAACACCATATATTTT. It codes for CATSDFGNTIYF.

The table lists this clonotype with many counts. The V and J genes are TRBV3-1 and TRBJ1-1; TRBD1 matches at 8 bases. The CDR3 has 13 amino acids. V shed 5 bases, J shed 4 bases, and the junction held 3 bases outside the gene matches. Per the germline V gene, CDR1 is LGHDT and CDR2 is YNNKEL (reference sequence). CDR3 in amino acids: CASSTTGGTEAFF. CDR3 nucleotide sequence: TGTGCCAGCAGCACTACAGGGGGCACTGAAGCTTTCTTT.

The CDR3 is CASSDWDYEQYF. For the CDR3, the DNA is TGCGCCAGCAGTGATTGGGACTACGAGCAGTACTTC. V usage is TRBV10-2 and J usage is TRBJ2-7; D unresolved. The CDR3 length is 12 residues. V lost 3 bases to trimming and J lost 3 bases, with 6 bases between them. From germline, CDR1 is WSHSY and CDR2 SAAADI.

The sample holds many counts of this clonotype. This chain links TRBV23-1 with TRBJ2-7, with a possible D match to TRBD1 (6 bases). TRBV23-1 is given ORF status, its function remaining uncertain. The V end lost 7 bases, the J end lost 5 bases, and 36 bases lay between the germline ends. The CDR3 runs 20 residues. CDR3 amino acids: CASTHDPSVGLTGQGNEQYV. CDR3 nucleotide sequence: TGCGCCAGCACCCACGACCCATCGGTCGGTCTCACGGGACAAGGGAACGAGCAGTACGTC.

This clonotype was counted many times. This chain uses TRBV19 with TRBJ1-2; TRBD1 matches 8 bases. This CDR3 is built from 13 residues. Germline CDR1 is LNHDA and CDR2 is SQIVND (reference sequence). V lost 5 bases and J lost 7; bases outside the gene matches: 6. CDR3 loop: CASSPGTGSGYTF. CDR3 nucleotides: TGTGCCAGTAGTCCTGGGACAGGTTCTGGCTACACCTTC.

V is TRBV12-5 and J is TRBJ2-3; TRBD2 matches 15 bases. Per germline, CDR1 LGHNT and CDR2 FRNRAP. V trimming: 5 bases; J trimming: 3 bases; junction bases outside the gene matches: 9. The CDR3 contains 18 residues. CDR3 nucleotides: TGTGCTAGTGGTCCGGGACTAGCGGGGGGAGGGCTTACAGATACGCAGTATTTT. It encodes CASGPGLAGGGLTDTQYF.

The sample holds many counts of this clonotype. The chain couples TRBV12-3 or TRBV12-4 to TRBJ1-6, with 7 bases that match TRBD1. The CDR3 runs 13 residues. The V and J ends lost 6 bases and 9 bases, in that order; junction bases with no gene match: 5. The CDR3 DNA is TGTGCCAGCAGCCGGGACAGCCTTTCACCCCTCCACTTT. Its protein product is CASSRDSLSPLHF.

This clonotype appeared many times. CDR3 DNA sequence: TGTGCCAGTAGTATAGGAGGGACCTATGGCTACACCTTC. Its protein product is CASSIGGTYGYTF. The chain employs TRBV19 and TRBJ1-2; TRBD1 might be the D (5 bases). V was clipped by 1 base and J by 4 bases, with 7 bases between them. CDR3 size: 13 residues. Germline values: CDR1 LNHDA, CDR2 SQIVND (reference sequence).

This clonotype was observed a handful of times. V is TRBV6-5 and J is TRBJ2-3; D is ambiguous. From germline, CDR1 is MNHEY and CDR2 SVGAGI. The CDR3 consists of 13 residues. Trimming left V 2 bases short and J 2 bases short, with 5 bases between. The DNA of the CDR3 is TGTGCCAGCAGTTACAGAACCACAGATACGCAGTATTTT. Residues: CASSYRTTDTQYF.

The chain combines TRBV4-2 with TRBJ1-2, with 12 bases that match TRBD1. The germline V gene encodes CDR1 LGHNA and CDR2 YNFKEQ. The CDR3 covers 16 residues. The trim removed 1 base at V and 3 bases at J, leaving 3 bases unmatched. The CDR3 DNA follows: TGTGCCAGCAGCCAAGGGGGGACAGGGGGCGACTATGGCTACACCTTC. It codes for CASSQGGTGGDYGYTF.

This clonotype has at least ten counts. The chain couples TRBV27 to TRBJ2-2; 9 bases agree with TRBD1. The CDR3 contains 15 residues. The germline V gene encodes CDR1 MNHEY and CDR2 SMNVEV (reference sequence). With 10 bases clipped from V and 6 bases from J, the junction kept 12 bases outside the gene matches. The CDR3 is CATRQGVGFAGELFF. The CDR3 DNA reads as TGTGCCACAAGACAGGGGGTAGGGTTCGCCGGGGAGCTGTTTTTT.

V and J are TRBV12-3 or TRBV12-4 and TRBJ2-1; perhaps D is TRBD1 or TRBD2 (5 bases each). This CDR3 has 14 amino acids. V was pared by 7 bases and J by 7 bases, with 17 bases between. The CDR3 nucleotides are TGTGCCAGCACCCTGGGGCTGGAGGATAATGAGCAGTTCTTC. This gives the protein CASTLGLEDNEQFF.

J is TRBJ1-3 and V is TRBV6-5; D is perhaps TRBD1 (6 bases). The V and J ends lost 4 bases and 2 bases respectively, with 15 bases between them. Germline CDR1 is MNHEY and CDR2 is SVGAGI. The CDR3 runs 16 residues. The CDR3 loop is CASSSVQGSPGNTIYF. As DNA, the CDR3 is TGTGCCAGCAGTTCTGTTCAGGGGAGTCCTGGAAACACCATATATTTT.

This clonotype was observed a few times. The chain is built from TRBV28 and TRBJ2-5, with D possibly TRBD1 on 6 matching bases. Germline V gene sequence: CDR1 MDHEN, CDR2 SYDVKM. Trimming cost V 8 bases and J 2 bases, with 12 bases left between them. The CDR3 is made up of 13 amino acids. As DNA, the CDR3 is TGTGCCAGCGCGAAAGGGGGTCAAGAGACCCAGTACTTC. It yields the protein CASAKGGQETQYF.

This clonotype was counted ten times or more. This chain uses TRBV24-1 with TRBJ1-5, with D unresolved. The germline gives CDR1 KGHDR, CDR2 SFDVKD. Trimming shortened V by 0 bases and J by 6 bases, and 5 bases separated the two germline ends. The CDR3 runs 13 residues. The CDR3 DNA is TGTGCCACCAGTGATTTGGACGGTCAGCCCCAGCATTTT. It is translated as CATSDLDGQPQHF.

The chain uses TRBV6-2 or TRBV6-3 and TRBJ1-1, with D tentatively TRBD1 (5 bases). V shed 2 bases and J shed 0 bases, with 7 bases lying between them. There are 14 residues in the CDR3. Germline loops: CDR1 MNHEY, CDR2 SVGEGT. The chain's CDR3 is CASSYPQVNTEAFF. DNA of the CDR3: TGTGCCAGCAGTTACCCACAGGTGAACACTGAAGCTTTCTTT.

About this clonotype itself: A clone one base away is much larger, so this may be a read error. CDR3 residues: CATSPSIEGANVLTF. The CDR3 region has the DNA TGTGCCACCAGCCCCTCTATAGAAGGGGCCAACGTCCTGACTTTC. V gene TRBV15 combines with J gene TRBJ2-6; D remains unclear. Germline CDR1 and CDR2: LNHNV and YYDKDF (reference sequence). V dropped 5 bases and J dropped 4 bases, with 12 bases sitting between them. CDR3 length equals 15 residues.

This clonotype was recorded many times. The chain employs TRBV6-2 or TRBV6-3 and TRBJ1-1, with D unclear. The V end lost 6 bases, the J end lost 1 base, and 9 bases lay between the germline ends. This CDR3 comprises 13 residues. CDR1 and CDR2 from the germline V gene are MNHEY and SVGEGT. CDR3 amino acids: CASSRTQNTEAFF. CDR3 nucleotide sequence: TGTGCCAGCAGCCGGACTCAGAACACTGAAGCTTTCTTT.

The rearrangement links TRBV7-2 to TRBJ2-5, with D maybe TRBD1 (6 bases). Trimming took 5 bases from V and 2 from J, leaving 15 bases between them. Looked up from germline, CDR1 is SGHTA and CDR2 is FQGNSA. The CDR3 loop spans 15 amino acids. CDR3 sequence: CASSINRVAQETQYF. CDR3 DNA: TGTGCCAGCAGCATTAACAGGGTGGCACAAGAGACCCAGTACTTC.